The 17 T cell receptor beta chains listed next were all sequenced from one sample in a study of T cell changes during pregnancy in multiple sclerosis. The assay was immunoSEQ multiplex PCR, and TCRdb's table has in-frame clones only and misses some. Of approximately 88,000 clones in the sample, over 80% were seen once. The specimen was peripheral blood, collected in the first trimester of pregnancy. The receptors stem from a female donor with multiple sclerosis, enrolled in a pregnancy study.

The chain is built from TRBV9 and TRBJ2-5; 8 nucleotides agree with TRBD2. The V gene's germline CDR1 is SGDLS and CDR2 YYNGEE. Losses at the gene ends were 0 bases for V and 1 base for J; bases not matched to a gene: 8. The CDR3 contains 17 residues. Here the CDR3 DNA reads TGTGCCAGCAGCGTAGCTGGAATAGCGGGGCTCCAAGAGACCCAGTACTTC. Protein product: CASSVAGIAGLQETQYF.

The gene calls are TRBV7-2 and TRBJ2-3; 11 bases are a match to TRBD2. Germline values: CDR1 SGHTA, CDR2 FQGNSA. Unmatched junction bases numbered 8, after V lost 3 bases and J lost 6 bases. This CDR3 region has 16 residues. CDR3 nucleotide sequence: TGTGCCAGCAGCTTTACTAGCGGGGGCCCCCTGGATACGCAGTATTTT. Translated, it gives CASSFTSGGPLDTQYF.

CDR3 protein: CASVPDHRGYGYTF. The CDR3 DNA follows: TGTGCCAGTGTCCCCGACCATCGCGGCTATGGCTACACCTTC. The chain recombines TRBV19 with TRBJ1-2; D unclear. The germline gives CDR1 LNHDA, CDR2 SQIVND (reference sequence). The CDR3 is made up of 14 amino acids. Trimming stripped 8 bases from V and 4 bases from J, with 17 bases between.

This chain links TRBV6-1 with TRBJ1-2, with D unclear. CDR1 is MNHNS, CDR2 SASEGT, per germline. CDR3 length: 12 residues. V lost 6 bases and J lost 8, with 13 bases in between. For the CDR3, the DNA is TGTGCCAGCAGAGACGAGGGAGAGGGCTACACCTTC. It encodes CASRDEGEGYTF.

The chain is built from TRBV14 and TRBJ1-2, with D perhaps TRBD1 (5 bases). V shed 5 bases and J shed 8 bases, with 24 bases lying between them. The length of the CDR3 is 16 residues. Germline values: CDR1 SGHDN, CDR2 FVKESK. This CDR3 is CASSSVRDYAPGGYTF. The CDR3 nucleotides are TGTGCCAGCAGCTCCGTGCGGGACTACGCCCCCGGGGGCTACACCTTC.

The CDR3 coding sequence is TGTGCCAGCAGCCCCCCGGGACAGATCTATGGCTACACCTTC. Its protein product is CASSPPGQIYGYTF. V and J are TRBV6-1 and TRBJ1-2; 7 bases align to TRBD1. The J segment lost 4 bases and the V segment lost 6 bases, leaving 8 bases of the junction unmatched. Germline lookup yields CDR1 MNHNS and CDR2 SASEGT. CDR3 length: 14 amino acids.

The chain carries TRBV6-6 and TRBJ2-7, with 8 positions matching TRBD2. The V segment lost 5 bases and the J segment 3 bases; nucleotides outside the gene matches: 9. Germline assignment: CDR1 MNHNY and CDR2 SVGAGI (reference sequence). The CDR3 has 15 amino acids. CDR3 region: CASSPWGAGVYEQYF. In DNA form, the CDR3 reads TGTGCCAGCAGTCCGTGGGGAGCGGGGGTCTACGAGCAGTACTTC.

This rearrangement joins TRBV7-2 to TRBJ2-1, with a weak D call TRBD1 (5 bases). V was shortened by 1 base and J by 4 bases, with 8 bases between the two germline ends. This CDR3 comprises 14 residues. Germline-derived CDR1 and CDR2 are SGHTA and FQGNSA. CDR3 amino acids: CASSLGSGYNEQFF. Written as DNA, the CDR3 is TGTGCCAGCAGCTTAGGTTCAGGGTACAATGAGCAGTTCTTC. The entire variable domain, with the rest obtained from reference TRBV7-2 and TRBJ2-1, is as follows: GAGVSQSPSNKVTEKGKDVELRCDPISGHTALYWYRQSLGQGLEFLIYFQGNSAPDKSGLPSDRFSAERTGGSVSTLTIQRTQQEDSAVYLCASSLGSGYNEQFFGPGTRLTVL.

The J gene is TRBJ1-6, the V gene TRBV4-1, with a tentative D call TRBD1 (5 bases). The length of the CDR3 is 15 residues. V lost 3 bases, J lost 4 bases, and 10 bases lay in between. Germline V gene sequence: CDR1 MGHRA, CDR2 YSYEKL. The CDR3 nucleotides are TGCGCCAGCAGCCAGTTGGGACTTTATAATTCACCCCTCCACTTT. It translates to CASSQLGLYNSPLHF.

The chain links TRBV7-6 to TRBJ2-2, with TRBD2 matching over 10 bases. V lost 8 bases, J lost 6 bases, and 9 bases stayed unmatched. CDR3 length: 15 amino acids. Germline-derived CDR1 and CDR2 are SGHVS and FNYEAQ. DNA of the CDR3: TGTGCCAGCCGGAATGAGCGGGGGGGCCCCGGGGAGCTGTTTTTT. Its protein product is CASRNERGGPGELFF.

The V call is TRBV6-5, the J call TRBJ2-2; 8 positions match TRBD2. Trimming cost V 6 bases and J 2 bases; bases outside gene matches: 5. This CDR3 has 15 residues. Germline-derived CDR1 and CDR2 are MNHEY and SVGAGI. CDR3 DNA: TGTGCCAGCAGCTTGACTAGCGCTAACACCGGGGAGCTGTTTTTT. Translating it yields CASSLTSANTGELFF.

The J gene is TRBJ2-2, the V gene TRBV5-1, with TRBD2 identical over 7 bases. Germline V gene sequence: CDR1 SGHRS, CDR2 YFSETQ. CDR3 length: 13 residues. V lost 9 bases and J lost 7; bases outside the gene matches: 9. The DNA of the CDR3 is TGCGCCACCACGGGGGGTATCAGCGGGGAGCTGTTTTTT. Translation: CATTGGISGELFF.

The V gene is TRBV28, the J gene TRBJ1-2, with 9 bases matching TRBD1. Trimming cost V 2 bases and J 5 bases; bases outside gene matches: 9. This CDR3 comprises 16 residues. Germline values: CDR1 MDHEN, CDR2 SYDVKM. The CDR3 DNA is TGTGCCAGCAGTTTACCCGACAGGGGGTTTCGGTATGGCTACACCTTC. Amino acids: CASSLPDRGFRYGYTF.

The CDR3 here is CASSDTGGGEQFF. The CDR3 DNA is TGTGCCAGCAGCGACACAGGGGGCGGTGAGCAGTTCTTC. This chain joins TRBV9 and TRBJ2-1; 9 bases are a match to TRBD1. The V gene end was trimmed by 3 bases and the J gene end by 9 bases; junction bases not matched to a gene: 4. There are 13 residues in the CDR3. Germline CDR1 reads SGDLS; CDR2 reads YYNGEE.

This sequence joins TRBV7-9 and TRBJ2-7; D not certain. The CDR3 length is 12 residues. V was pared by 5 bases and J by 5 bases, with 10 bases between. Germline V gives CDR1 SEHNR, CDR2 FQNEAQ (reference sequence). CDR3 sequence (DNA): TGTGCCAGCAGCCTCACACAGAACGAGCAGTACTTC. Its protein product is CASSLTQNEQYF.

The chain couples TRBV6-6 to TRBJ1-2; D possibly corresponds to TRBD1 (6 bases). V was cut by 6 bases and J by 2 bases, with 13 bases left in between. CDR1 is MNHNY, CDR2 SVGAGI, per germline (reference sequence). This CDR3 region has 14 residues. The CDR3 sequence: CASSQVGQNYGYTF. The CDR3 bases are TGTGCCAGCAGCCAAGTGGGACAAAACTATGGCTACACCTTC.

V usage is TRBV30 and J usage is TRBJ1-6, with a weak D call TRBD1 (6 bases). V was pared by 4 bases and J by 7 bases, with 14 bases between. The CDR3 consists of 14 residues. Germline CDR1 reads GTSNPN; CDR2 reads SVGIG (reference sequence). CDR3 sequence reads: CAWTQGIRNSPLHF. The CDR3 bases are TGTGCCTGGACTCAGGGGATTCGAAATTCACCCCTCCACTTT.